This T cell receptor (beta chain) was retrieved from a study of T-cell reconstitution after alpha-beta-depleted transplantation in children. The germline CDR1 and CDR2 sequences are DFQATT and SNEGSKA (reference sequence). The V gene lost 2 bases and the J gene lost 2 bases, with 10 bases spanning the gap. The CDR3 length is 14 residues. This clonotype appeared a few times. Preparation of the TCRbeta library used unique molecular identifiers. TCRdb re-called the PCR reads through MiXCR, storing one row per CDR3 protein. Of hundreds of thousands of distinct CDR3 sequences listed, roughly 33% are singletons.

The TCR comes from a human donor who donated a stem cell graft to a child with aplastic anemia. This sequence joins TRBV20-1 and TRBJ1-5; a possible D gene is TRBD1 (5 bases). Sequencing used PBMCs from the stem cell graft donor, obtained from the stem cell graft. CDR3 region: CSARMGRGNQPQHF. Written as DNA, the CDR3 is TGCAGTGCTAGAATGGGACGGGGCAATCAGCCCCAGCATTTT.